These 20 T cell receptor beta chains were all obtained from the same sample, sequenced in a study of blood T cell repertoires in COVID-19 (dated by TCRdb to about 2020). Library preparation was by the immunoSEQ multiplex PCR assay. Sourced from immuneACCESS, this table was stored by TCRdb with only in-frame sequences that have V and J called. A share of the clones is absent; for the studies checked, an unresolved V gene accounts for under half, and the remainder has no known explanation. Present in this sample are some 330,000 clones, 85% to 90% of which were seen just once. Of the sample, 3.5% to 4% is held by the ten largest clones. Sequenced: peripheral blood. The receptors here all came from a woman aged 45 to 65 with active or convalescent COVID-19.

The gene calls are TRBV7-9 and TRBJ1-2; TRBD1 aligns across 7 bases. CDR1 is SEHNR, CDR2 FQNEAQ, per germline (reference sequence). J lost 7 bases, V lost 3 bases, and 2 bases had no gene match. This CDR3 contains 12 residues. The CDR3 DNA sequence: TGTGCCAGCAGCTTGCCAGGGGGTGGCTACACCTTC. As protein: CASSLPGGGYTF. Supplemented by reference TRBV7-9 and TRBJ1-2, the full variable domain reads DTGVSQNPRHKITKRGQNVTFRCDPISEHNRLYWYRQTLGQGPEFLTYFQNEAQLEKSRLLSDRFSAERPKGSFSTLEIQRTEQGDSAMYLCASSLPGGGYTFGSGTRLTVV.

This CDR3 reads CAISASQETQYF. CDR3 bases: TGTGCCATCAGTGCCAGCCAAGAGACCCAGTACTTC. This sequence joins TRBV10-3 and TRBJ2-5; D remains ambiguous. V gave up 4 bases and J gave up 1 base, with 4 bases separating them. Germline lookup yields CDR1 ENHRY and CDR2 SYGVKD. The CDR3 contains 12 residues.

The chain couples TRBV6-1 to TRBJ1-5, with unresolved D. The germline CDR1 and CDR2 sequences are MNHNS and SASEGT. This CDR3 is built from 19 residues. Trimming took 4 bases from V and 0 from J, leaving 22 bases between them. CDR3 nucleotides: TGTGCCAGCAGTGCTAATCCTCCGGTCGGCAGGTATAGCAATCAGCCCCAGCATTTT. It specifies CASSANPPVGRYSNQPQHF.

This chain uses TRBV4-2 with TRBJ2-1, with unresolved D. The CDR3 spans 14 residues. Trimming took 3 bases from V and 8 from J, leaving 14 bases between them. Germline V gene lookup returns CDR1 LGHNA and CDR2 YNFKEQ. This CDR3 is CASSHYPSRDEQFF. CDR3 coding DNA: TGTGCCAGCAGCCATTACCCCTCTCGGGATGAGCAGTTCTTC.

This clone was recorded a few times. The chain uses TRBV7-3 and TRBJ2-2; the D gene is possibly TRBD2 (6 bases). This CDR3 is 14 amino acids long. Trimming shortened V by 5 bases and J by 2 bases, and 9 bases separated the two germline ends. From germline, CDR1 is SGHTA and CDR2 FQGTGA. The CDR3 DNA sequence: TGTGCCAGCAGCGTGGGACTTAACACCGGGGAGCTGTTTTTT. Its translation is CASSVGLNTGELFF.

As to this clone: Other DNA sequences in the sample encode the same CDR3. This sequence joins TRBV15 and TRBJ1-5, with 7 bases lining up with TRBD1. The CDR3 has 15 residues. Germline V CDR1 and CDR2: LNHNV, YYDKDF (reference sequence). With V trimmed by 1 base and J by 3 bases, 3 bases remained unmatched. This CDR3 is CATSRVGTVNQPQHF. The CDR3 DNA reads as TGTGCCACCAGCAGAGTTGGGACAGTCAATCAGCCCCAGCATTTT.

The rearrangement uses TRBV3-1 (or the pseudogene TRBV3-2) and TRBJ1-2; TRBD1 might be the D (6 bases). The CDR3 has 14 residues. CDR1 and CDR2 (germline): LGHDT, YNNKEL (reference sequence). V lost 0 bases to trimming and J lost 8 bases, with 13 bases between them. CDR3 coding DNA: TGTGCCAGCAGCCAAGATCCGGGTAGGGGGGGCTACACCTTC. It codes for CASSQDPGRGGYTF.

The V and J genes are TRBV5-6 and TRBJ1-1, with D unclear. In germline, CDR1 is SGHDT, CDR2 YYEEEE. The CDR3 contains 12 residues. V shed 2 bases and J shed 4 bases, with 6 bases lying between them. CDR3: CASSLSGTEAFF. CDR3 in DNA: TGTGCCAGCAGCTTAAGCGGCACTGAAGCTTTCTTT.

The chain carries TRBV9 and TRBJ2-1, with 7 bases lining up with TRBD2. The junction had 9 bases not matched to a gene; V was cut back by 2 bases and J by 7 bases. Germline lookup yields CDR1 SGDLS and CDR2 YYNGEE. The CDR3 is made up of 15 amino acids. The CDR3 reads CASSVSDGRLNEQFF. The DNA of the CDR3 is TGTGCCAGCAGCGTTAGTGACGGGAGGTTGAATGAGCAGTTCTTC.

The rearrangement joins TRBV28 to TRBJ1-1; D is uncertain. The germline V gene has CDR1 MDHEN and CDR2 SYDVKM. Deletions cut 2 bases from V and 1 base from J, with 8 bases between. The CDR3 runs 14 residues. In nucleotides, the CDR3 is TGTGCCAGCAGTTTAGTACAGACGAACACTGAAGCTTTCTTT. Translating gives CASSLVQTNTEAFF.

The V and J genes are TRBV7-2 and TRBJ2-2; TRBD1 aligns across 7 bases. The V gene's germline CDR1 is SGHTA and CDR2 FQGNSA. The CDR3 contains 16 residues. Trimming removed 3 bases from V and 5 bases from J; junction bases left unmatched: 9. The CDR3 DNA sequence: TGTGCCAGCAGCTTGACAGGGCCGGTTAGGACCGGGGAGCTGTTTTTT. It specifies CASSLTGPVRTGELFF.

V gene TRBV6-6 combines with J gene TRBJ1-5, with D unresolved. From germline, CDR1 is MNHNY and CDR2 SVGAGI (reference sequence). V was pared by 4 bases and J by 0 bases, with 10 bases between. CDR3 length: 15 amino acids. CDR3 sequence reads: CASSSPRDSNQPQHF. CDR3 sequence (DNA): TGTGCCAGCAGTTCCCCGAGGGATAGCAATCAGCCCCAGCATTTT.

This chain links TRBV4-2 with TRBJ1-1, with D perhaps TRBD1 (5 bases). Trimming took 6 bases from V and 7 from J, leaving 15 bases between them. The germline gives CDR1 LGHNA, CDR2 YNFKEQ. CDR3 length: 13 amino acids. The CDR3 reads CASRLARQGEAFF. In DNA, the CDR3 is TGTGCCAGCAGGCTCGCTAGGCAGGGTGAAGCTTTCTTT.

V is TRBV7-2 and J is TRBJ2-7; TRBD1 might be the D (5 bases). The germline V and J ends were trimmed by 7 bases and 2 bases, with 18 bases remaining between them. The CDR3 consists of 15 residues. Germline loops: CDR1 SGHTA, CDR2 FQGNSA. The DNA of the CDR3 is TGTGCCAGCACCCGGATCGACAGTGCGACCTACGAGCAGTACTTC. Residues: CASTRIDSATYEQYF.

The gene calls are TRBV6-5 and TRBJ1-3, with 7 positions matching TRBD1. CDR1 and CDR2 (germline): MNHEY, SVGAGI. V was clipped by 7 bases and J by 0 bases; unmatched bases: 6. This CDR3 is 15 amino acids long. The CDR3 region has the DNA TGTGCCAGCATGACAGGGCCAACCTCTGGAAACACCATATATTTT. It specifies CASMTGPTSGNTIYF.

There are a few counts of this clone. This chain connects TRBV7-9 to TRBJ2-2; possibly TRBD2 for D (8 bases). Trimming cost V 6 bases and J 6 bases, with 17 bases left between them. The CDR3 is made up of 15 amino acids. The germline V gene encodes CDR1 SEHNR and CDR2 FQNEAQ (reference sequence). CDR3: CASRTGAGGPGELFF. In DNA, the CDR3 is TGTGCCAGCAGAACAGGGGCGGGGGGCCCCGGGGAGCTGTTTTTT.

This chain connects TRBV6-1 to TRBJ1-5; TRBD1 might be the D (5 bases). Per germline, CDR1 MNHNS and CDR2 SASEGT. Trimming took off 2 bases at V and 2 bases at J, with 13 bases between the two ends. The CDR3 contains 16 residues. The CDR3 spells CASSELVGLRNQPQHF. As DNA, the CDR3 is TGTGCCAGCAGTGAATTAGTGGGACTTCGCAATCAGCCCCAGCATTTT.

V gene TRBV4-1 combines with J gene TRBJ2-7; tentative D call: TRBD2 (6 bases). Deletions cut 4 bases from V and 3 bases from J, with 19 bases between. The CDR3 is made up of 16 amino acids. Germline-derived CDR1 and CDR2 are MGHRA and YSYEKL. DNA of the CDR3: TGCGCCAGCAGCCCGGGCGGAGCTAGCGTCGGCTACGAGCAGTACTTC. Protein: CASSPGGASVGYEQYF.

This clone occurred once. The V call is TRBV6-5, the J call TRBJ1-5; tentative D call: TRBD1 (6 bases). V lost 7 bases and J 2 bases, leaving 12 bases between the germline ends. The CDR3 extends over 14 amino acids. Germline CDR1 MNHEY, CDR2 SVGAGI. In DNA form, the CDR3 reads TGTGCCAGCAAATCACAGGGAGGCAATCAGCCCCAGCATTTT. Residues: CASKSQGGNQPQHF.

The genes are TRBV30 and TRBJ2-6; D call uncertain. Trimming stripped 1 base from V and 0 bases from J, with 7 bases between. The CDR3 sequence is 15 residues long. Germline CDR1 is GTSNPN and CDR2 is SVGIG (reference sequence). CDR3 protein: CAWSAAFSGANVLTF. In DNA form, the CDR3 reads TGTGCCTGGAGTGCCGCGTTCTCTGGGGCCAACGTCCTGACTTTC.